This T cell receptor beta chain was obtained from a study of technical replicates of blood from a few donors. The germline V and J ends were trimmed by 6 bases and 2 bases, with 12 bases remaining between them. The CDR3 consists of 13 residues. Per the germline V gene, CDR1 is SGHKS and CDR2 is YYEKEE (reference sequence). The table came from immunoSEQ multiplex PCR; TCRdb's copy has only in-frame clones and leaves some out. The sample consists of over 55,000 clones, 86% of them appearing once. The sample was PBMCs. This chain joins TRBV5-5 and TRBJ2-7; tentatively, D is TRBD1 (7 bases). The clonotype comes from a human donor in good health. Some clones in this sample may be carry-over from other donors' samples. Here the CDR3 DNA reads TGTGCCAGCAACGCAGGGGGGACCTACGAGCAGTACTTC. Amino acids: CASNAGGTYEQYF.